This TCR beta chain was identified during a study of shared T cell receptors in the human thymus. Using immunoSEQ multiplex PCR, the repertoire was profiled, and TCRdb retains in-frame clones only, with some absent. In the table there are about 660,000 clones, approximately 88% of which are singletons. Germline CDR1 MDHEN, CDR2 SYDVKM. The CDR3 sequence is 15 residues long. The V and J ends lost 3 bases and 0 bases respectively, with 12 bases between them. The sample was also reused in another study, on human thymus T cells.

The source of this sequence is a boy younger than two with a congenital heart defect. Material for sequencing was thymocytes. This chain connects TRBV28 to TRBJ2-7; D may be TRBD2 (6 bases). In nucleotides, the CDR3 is TGTGCCAGCAGTTTTTCCGGGAGCCGCTCCTACGAGCAGTACTTC. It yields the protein CASSFSGSRSYEQYF.